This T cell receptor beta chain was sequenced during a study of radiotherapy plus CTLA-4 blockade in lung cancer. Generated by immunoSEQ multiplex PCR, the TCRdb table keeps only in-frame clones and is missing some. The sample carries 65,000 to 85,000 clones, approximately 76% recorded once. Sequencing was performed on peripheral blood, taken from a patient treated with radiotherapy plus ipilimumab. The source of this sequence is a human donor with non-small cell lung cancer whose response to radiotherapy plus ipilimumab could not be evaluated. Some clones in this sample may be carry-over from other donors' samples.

The CDR3 DNA follows: TGCGCCAGCAGCTCGGGACTAGCGGGGATAGAGACCCAGTACTTC. This codes for CASSSGLAGIETQYF. The rearrangement joins TRBV5-1 to TRBJ2-5; TRBD2 matches 13 bases. The CDR3 runs to 15 residues. Looked up from germline, CDR1 is SGHRS and CDR2 is YFSETQ. V dropped 3 bases and J dropped 4; count of bases not matched to a gene: 3.